The rows below give T cell receptor beta chains drawn from one sample of a study of blood T cell repertoires in COVID-19. Libraries were prepared by immunoSEQ multiplex PCR; TCRdb keeps only in-frame clonotypes and omits some of them. The sample records around 140,000 clones, roughly 80% being singletons. The sequenced sample consisted of PBMCs or T cells enriched from blood (not recorded which). Receptors were obtained from a man aged 40-55 years with acute COVID-19. Each CDR3 is given with its conserved first and last residue. Fields, in order: CDR3 DNA, CDR3 protein, V gene, clone size, J gene, D gene. D genes are given only for firm matches. Not all rows give a size; the values are once, few, many and, for expanded clones, a class.

TGCGCCAGCAGCTTGGAAGGCAGGGGATATGAGCAGTTCTTC,CASSLEGRGYEQFF,TRBV5-1,NA,TRBJ2-1,NA
TGTGCCAGCAGCTTTGGAGGGACTAGCGAACACGGGGAGCTGTTTTTT,CASSFGGTSEHGELFF,TRBV7-3,NA,TRBJ2-2,TRBD2
TGTGCCAGCAGTCAGGAGGGGAACACTGAAGCTTTCTTT,CASSQEGNTEAFF,TRBV2,NA,TRBJ1-1,NA
TGTGCCAGCAGCGTAGCGGACAGATCCTACGAGCAGTACTTC,CASSVADRSYEQYF,TRBV9,NA,TRBJ2-7,NA
TGTGCCAGCAGCCAGACGACTAGCGGGGGGGCGGAACAGTTCTTC,CASSQTTSGGAEQFF,TRBV3-1/TRBV3-2,NA,TRBJ2-1,TRBD2
TGTGCCTGGAGTGGTAAGGGACTGGGGACTAATGAAAAACTGTTTTTT,CAWSGKGLGTNEKLFF,TRBV30,few,TRBJ1-4,NA
TGTGCCAGCAGTTTTGGACTGAGCTACGAGCAGTACTTC,CASSFGLSYEQYF,TRBV12-3/TRBV12-4,NA,TRBJ2-7,NA
TGTGCCAGCAGTCCACGACTAGCGGGAGACAATGAGCAGTTCTTC,CASSPRLAGDNEQFF,TRBV6-5,NA,TRBJ2-1,TRBD2
TGCGCCAGCAGCTTGGTAACAGGCGGTAGAGGCACAGATACGCAGTATTTT,CASSLVTGGRGTDTQYF,TRBV5-1,NA,TRBJ2-3,NA
TGTGCCAGCAGTTTAGCGCAGGGAAGGGACGAGCAGTACTTC,CASSLAQGRDEQYF,TRBV28,NA,TRBJ2-7,NA
TGTGCCAGCAGTCCCCAGGAAGCGGGAGCGAACGGGGAGCTGTTTTTT,CASSPQEAGANGELFF,TRBV28,NA,TRBJ2-2,TRBD2
TGCAGTGCTAGTGAAGGGGGGGCCGGGGAGACCCAGTACTTC,CSASEGGAGETQYF,TRBV20-1,NA,TRBJ2-5,NA
TGTGCCTGGAGTTTCGGACAGGGGAGCTACAATGAGCAGTTCTTC,CAWSFGQGSYNEQFF,TRBV30,NA,TRBJ2-1,TRBD1
TGTGCCAGCAGCTCCGGGACAGGGTCGTACGAGCAGTACTTC,CASSSGTGSYEQYF,TRBV11-2,NA,TRBJ2-7,TRBD1
TGTGCCTGGAGTCGAAGCCAGGACTATGGCTACACCTTC,CAWSRSQDYGYTF,TRBV30,NA,TRBJ1-2,NA
TGTGCCAGCAGTTTGGCGGGATCCTACAATGAGCAGTTCTTC,CASSLAGSYNEQFF,TRBV27,NA,TRBJ2-1,NA
TGTGCCTGGAGCGCGGGACAGGGGAATTCACCCCTCCACTTT,CAWSAGQGNSPLHF,TRBV30,NA,TRBJ1-6,TRBD1
TGTGCCAGCAGTGGCCCAGGAAAGACCCAGCATTTT,CASSGPGKTQHF,TRBV25-1,NA,TRBJ1-5,NA
TGCAGTGCTAGTAGAGGTCTGGCGGGGGGGCCTGAGACCCAGTACTTC,CSASRGLAGGPETQYF,TRBV20-1,NA,TRBJ2-5,TRBD2
TGTGCCAGTAGTACCCTTAGCGGGGGGCCGGATACGCAGTATTTT,CASSTLSGGPDTQYF,TRBV19,few,TRBJ2-3,TRBD2
TGCGCCAGCAGTGATCCCTCTAGCGGCCGAGAGACCCAGTACTTC,CASSDPSSGRETQYF,TRBV10-1,NA,TRBJ2-5,TRBD2
TGTGCCAGCAGGCCTTGGAACGACGGGTTGAACACTGAAGCTTTCTTT,CASRPWNDGLNTEAFF,TRBV28,NA,TRBJ1-1,NA
TGCGCCAGCAGTTTGGGGTTAGGACAGGGGAGCGGCGAGCAGTACTTC,CASSLGLGQGSGEQYF,TRBV5-1,once,TRBJ2-7,TRBD1
TGTGCCAGCAGCTTTGGCAACACTGAAGCTTTCTTT,CASSFGNTEAFF,TRBV5-6,NA,TRBJ1-1,NA
TGTGCCAGTAGTATCACAGGTCTCGGCTATGGCTACACCTTC,CASSITGLGYGYTF,TRBV19,NA,TRBJ1-2,NA
TGTGCCAGCAGTTTAAACCTCGGACTAGCGGCCGGGGAGCTGTTTTTT,CASSLNLGLAAGELFF,TRBV28,NA,TRBJ2-2,TRBD2
TGTGCCAGCAGCCTCGTGGGAAACACCATATATTTT,CASSLVGNTIYF,TRBV3-1/TRBV3-2,NA,TRBJ1-3,NA
TGTGCCAGCGGAGTGGGGGGGAGCAATCAGCCCCAGCATTTT,CASGVGGSNQPQHF,TRBV28,once,TRBJ1-5,NA
TGTGCCAGCACGGCGGGAGGGCGAAATGAGCAGTTCTTC,CASTAGGRNEQFF,TRBV28,NA,TRBJ2-1,TRBD2
TGTGCCAGCAGCTTACAGGGGGACCAGCCCCAGCATTTT,CASSLQGDQPQHF,TRBV7-9,NA,TRBJ1-5,TRBD1
TGTGCCAGCAGCTGGTCAGGGGGTGGAGAGACCCAGTACTTC,CASSWSGGGETQYF,TRBV5-4,NA,TRBJ2-5,TRBD1
TGTGCCAGCAGTCCTAGCGGGAGGCCCCACGAGCAGTACTTC,CASSPSGRPHEQYF,TRBV28,NA,TRBJ2-7,TRBD2
TGTGCCAGTAATAGACAGGGAGAAGGCTACACCTTC,CASNRQGEGYTF,TRBV19,NA,TRBJ1-2,TRBD1
TGTGCCAGCAGTCAAATAGCGGGAGGGACCTACGAGCAGTACTTC,CASSQIAGGTYEQYF,TRBV2,NA,TRBJ2-7,TRBD2
TGCGCCAGCAGCTTGGGGGACTCCCTCGTCGAGCAGTACTTC,CASSLGDSLVEQYF,TRBV5-1,once,TRBJ2-7,NA
TGCAGCGTTGCGGACAGGGGGATCTATGGCTACACCTTC,CSVADRGIYGYTF,TRBV29-1,NA,TRBJ1-2,TRBD1
TGTGCCAGCAGCTCCCGCAGATCCTACGAGCAGTACTTC,CASSSRRSYEQYF,TRBV27,NA,TRBJ2-7,NA
TGTGCCAGCTCCCGACAGGACCGGGGTGAAGCTTTCTTT,CASSRQDRGEAFF,TRBV11-3,NA,TRBJ1-1,NA
TGTGCCAGCTCCTCCCAGGGAATTAACTATGGCTACACCTTC,CASSSQGINYGYTF,TRBV18,NA,TRBJ1-2,NA
TGTGCCAGCAGTTATGGGGGACTGCTCACAGATACGCAGTATTTT,CASSYGGLLTDTQYF,TRBV6-5,NA,TRBJ2-3,NA
TGCGCCAGCAGCTTAGGGGGCTCCTACAATGAGCAGTTCTTC,CASSLGGSYNEQFF,TRBV5-1,NA,TRBJ2-1,NA
TGTGCCAGTACCCCCGGGACAGCCTCCTCCTACGAGCAGTACTTC,CASTPGTASSYEQYF,TRBV19,NA,TRBJ2-7,TRBD1
TGTGCCAGCAGACCCATCAGGATAGAGACCCAGTACTTC,CASRPIRIETQYF,TRBV6-5,NA,TRBJ2-5,NA
TGCGCCAGCAGTCAGGATTTCTACGAGCAGTACTTC,CASSQDFYEQYF,TRBV5-1,NA,TRBJ2-7,NA
TGTGCCAGCAGTTTGGGGGGGTTACTCGAGCAGTACTTC,CASSLGGLLEQYF,TRBV27,NA,TRBJ2-7,TRBD2